The text below deals with one T cell receptor beta chain. The data derive from a study of blood T cell repertoires in COVID-19. Original methodology: The authors estimated nucleated cell counts from reference gene primer amplification. Clones were read by immunoSEQ multiplex PCR, and TCRdb kept only the in-frame ones, dropping some. The V and J calls and the clone size are those of that table, but D and trimming were determined from the DNA. The top ten clones hold less than 4.5% of a sample with a few hundred thousand clones, 85% to 90% of them seen once. Deletions cut 4 bases from V and 2 bases from J, with 15 bases between. CDR1 is SGHTA, CDR2 FQGNSA, per germline. This CDR3 has 15 residues.

This clonotype originated in a man between 50 and 59 years old with acute or convalescent COVID-19. The specimen sequenced was peripheral blood. The genes are TRBV7-2 and TRBJ2-7; D is perhaps TRBD2 (7 bases). In nucleotides, the CDR3 is TGTGCCAGCAGCTCTCGGGGGGCTAGACCCTACGAGCAGTACTTC. Protein sequence: CASSSRGARPYEQYF.